A selection of T cell receptor beta chains follows, all from one sample in a study of shared clonotypes between healthy human individuals. Clones were read by immunoSEQ multiplex PCR, and TCRdb kept only the in-frame ones, dropping some. The table lists roughly 2.4 million clones, about 94% of them singletons. The sequencing sample was made of naive CD4+ T cells sorted from blood. The origin of the receptors is a young man in good health. Each CDR3 is given with its conserved first and last residue. A D gene is named only where the DNA matches it firmly. Size tells how often a clone was seen (once, few, many) or the class of an expanded clone, and some rows leave it out.

.	TRBV2	.	TRBJ2-7	CASQEQNPYEQYF	TGTGCCAGCCAAGAACAGAACCCCTACGAGCAGTACTTC
TRBD2	TRBV10-2	.	TRBJ2-6	CATSSVGGALSGANVLTF	TGCGCCACCTCCTCCGTCGGGGGGGCCCTCTCTGGGGCCAACGTCCTGACTTTC
.	TRBV9	.	TRBJ2-5	CANPAGTVRQETQYF	TGTGCCAACCCCGCCGGGACGGTCCGTCAAGAGACCCAGTACTTC
.	TRBV6-1	.	TRBJ1-2	CASTVNIGVYGYTF	TGTGCCAGCACAGTGAATATTGGGGTCTATGGCTACACCTTC
.	TRBV18	once	TRBJ2-1	CASSPQSRDDEQFF	TGTGCCAGCTCACCACAGAGCAGGGACGATGAGCAGTTCTTC
TRBD2	TRBV25-1	.	TRBJ2-3	CASSEWGGGALDTQYF	TGTGCCAGCAGTGAATGGGGCGGGGGGGCCTTAGATACGCAGTATTTT
TRBD1	TRBV18	.	TRBJ2-2	CASSPDRVMNTGELFF	TGTGCCAGCTCACCAGACAGGGTGATGAACACCGGGGAGCTGTTTTTT
.	TRBV27	.	TRBJ1-6	CASSFYRQGRSPPLYNSPLHF	TGTGCCAGCAGTTTTTATAGGCAGGGACGTAGTCCGCCCCTCTATAATTCACCCCTCCACTTT
.	TRBV2	.	TRBJ1-1	CASSPVIRATEAFF	TGTGCCAGCAGCCCCGTGATTCGGGCCACTGAAGCTTTCTTT
.	TRBV2	.	TRBJ2-7	CASRRTDAVGDEQYF	TGTGCCAGCAGGAGAACTGACGCGGTGGGGGACGAGCAGTACTTC
.	TRBV6-6	once	TRBJ1-1	CASSAQGGGNTEAFF	TGTGCCAGCAGTGCGCAGGGAGGGGGGAACACTGAAGCTTTCTTT
TRBD1	TRBV5-5	.	TRBJ1-1	CASSAQGPTNTEAFF	TGTGCCAGCAGCGCACAGGGGCCAACGAACACTGAAGCTTTCTTT
TRBD1	TRBV12-5	.	TRBJ2-2	CASGLRPGQGTGELFF	TGTGCTAGTGGTTTACGACCGGGACAGGGGACCGGGGAGCTGTTTTTT
.	TRBV6-5	.	TRBJ2-2	CASSYSNRDTGELFF	TGTGCCAGCAGTTACTCGAACAGGGACACCGGGGAGCTGTTTTTT
.	TRBV2	.	TRBJ2-1	CASSEAGLGEQFF	TGTGCCAGCAGTGAAGCAGGGTTGGGGGAGCAGTTCTTC
.	TRBV28	.	TRBJ1-2	CASSLGGVYGYTF	TGTGCCAGCAGTTTAGGAGGGGTCTATGGCTACACCTTC
TRBD1	TRBV6-5	.	TRBJ2-1	CASSPGQQYNEQFF	TGTGCCAGCAGTCCGGGACAGCAATACAATGAGCAGTTCTTC
.	TRBV7-9	.	TRBJ1-5	CASSSFLGLEVKEPQHF	TGTGCCAGCAGCTCTTTCCTCGGTCTTGAAGTAAAAGAGCCCCAGCATTTT
.	TRBV25-1	.	TRBJ1-2	CASSELGVGYTF	TGTGCCAGCAGTGAGTTGGGGGTAGGCTACACCTTC
TRBD1	TRBV19	.	TRBJ2-7	CASSPWTGSHEQYF	TGTGCCAGTAGTCCATGGACAGGGAGCCACGAGCAGTACTTC
.	TRBV10-3	.	TRBJ2-5	CAIRGPGEETQYF	TGTGCCATCCGTGGTCCAGGGGAAGAGACCCAGTACTTC
.	TRBV6-6	.	TRBJ1-1	CASSSSGTTEAFF	TGTGCCAGCAGTTCCTCCGGGACCACTGAAGCTTTCTTT
TRBD2	TRBV11-2	.	TRBJ2-7	CASSLPGLADYEQYF	TGTGCCAGCAGCTTACCGGGACTAGCCGACTACGAGCAGTACTTC
.	TRBV2	.	TRBJ2-7	CASSWGRTNYEQYF	TGTGCCAGCAGCTGGGGCAGGACGAATTACGAGCAGTACTTC
.	TRBV15	.	TRBJ1-4	CATSRDNFGTPGRTNEKLFF	TGTGCCACCAGCAGAGATAATTTCGGGACACCGGGAAGAACAAATGAAAAACTGTTTTTT
TRBD1	TRBV28	.	TRBJ2-7	CASSFPGTGSSYEQYF	TGTGCCAGCAGTTTCCCAGGGACAGGGAGCTCCTACGAGCAGTACTTC